Listed below are T cell receptor beta chains from one sample, sequenced in a study of blood T cell repertoires in COVID-19. The protocol was immunoSEQ multiplex PCR, while the TCRdb copy is restricted to in-frame clones and leaves out a portion. The data show about 250,000 clones, with around 83% seen just once and under 7% held by the top ten. Sequencing used PBMCs or T cells enriched from blood (not recorded which). Receptors were obtained from a woman in her fifties or sixties who had been exposed to COVID-19. Both conserved end residues are part of each CDR3. The D gene is left open where the match is weak. Rows give clone size only sometimes, using once, few, many, or a class for an expanded clone.

cdr3_aa cdr3_nt d_call j_call v_call clone_size
CASYDLGGTKAQYF TGTGCCAGTTATGACTTGGGAGGGACGAAGGCGCAGTATTTT TRBD2 TRBJ2-3 TRBV19 once
CASSVRGSSPLHF TGTGCCAGCAGCGTCAGGGGAAGTTCACCCCTCCACTTT . TRBJ1-6 TRBV9 .
CSASGGPGETQYF TGCAGTGCTAGTGGGGGCCCTGGCGAGACCCAGTACTTC . TRBJ2-5 TRBV20-1 .
CAISANGGDTGELFF TGTGCCATCAGTGCCAACGGGGGGGACACCGGGGAGCTGTTTTTT TRBD2 TRBJ2-2 TRBV10-3 .
CASSPQGTLREKLFF TGTGCCAGCAGCCCACAGGGGACGCTCCGGGAAAAACTGTTTTTT TRBD1 TRBJ1-4 TRBV6-2/TRBV6-3 .
CASRGQVPWSEAFF TGTGCCAGCAGGGGGCAGGTCCCGTGGAGTGAGGCTTTCTTT . TRBJ1-1 TRBV2 .
CASSPAKIRDTEAFF TGTGCCAGCAGCCCAGCGAAAATCAGGGACACTGAAGCTTTCTTT . TRBJ1-1 TRBV25-1 .
CSVEGGRGTEAFF TGCAGCGTTGAGGGAGGAAGGGGCACTGAAGCTTTCTTT . TRBJ1-1 TRBV29-1 .
CASSLSGLGPQHF TGTGCCAGCAGCCTATCCGGGTTGGGGCCCCAGCATTTT . TRBJ1-5 TRBV14 .
CASTEGNTGELFF TGTGCCAGCACGGAGGGGAACACCGGGGAGCTGTTTTTT . TRBJ2-2 TRBV6-5 .
CASAGTGGIGELFF TGTGCCAGCGCCGGGACAGGGGGCATCGGGGAGCTGTTTTTT TRBD1 TRBJ2-2 TRBV5-5 .
CASSTGNSYNEQFF TGTGCCAGCTCGACAGGGAACTCCTACAATGAGCAGTTCTTC TRBD1 TRBJ2-1 TRBV13 .
CASSSTGRGGYTF TGTGCCAGCAGTTCAACAGGGAGAGGTGGCTACACCTTC . TRBJ1-2 TRBV12-3/TRBV12-4 few
CASSLGTVIGTEAFF TGTGCCAGCAGCCTCGGGACAGTGATCGGTACTGAAGCTTTCTTT TRBD1 TRBJ1-1 TRBV3-1/TRBV3-2 .
CASSLPREDTGELFF TGTGCCAGCAGTTTACCCAGGGAGGACACCGGGGAGCTGTTTTTT . TRBJ2-2 TRBV28 .
CASHGGSRGYTF TGTGCCTCACACGGGGGATCGAGGGGCTACACCTTC . TRBJ1-2 TRBV30 .
CSVEPLDRVEETQYF TGCAGCGTTGAGCCCCTAGACAGGGTAGAAGAGACCCAGTACTTC TRBD1 TRBJ2-5 TRBV29-1 .
CASSPGAVNQPQHF TGTGCCAGCAGCCCGGGTGCGGTAAATCAGCCCCAGCATTTT . TRBJ1-5 TRBV9 .
CASSVAADSMNTEAFF TGTGCCAGCAGCGTAGCTGCGGACAGTATGAACACTGAAGCTTTCTTT . TRBJ1-1 TRBV9 .
CASSPITGGDGELFF TGTGCCAGCAGCCCGATAACAGGGGGCGACGGGGAGCTGTTTTTT TRBD1 TRBJ2-2 TRBV6-5 .
CASSVEGDVGTEAFF TGTGCCAGCAGCGTAGAGGGGGATGTTGGAACTGAAGCTTTCTTT . TRBJ1-1 TRBV9 few
CASSLGGQGGETQYF TGCGCCAGCAGCTTGGGTGGGCAGGGAGGAGAGACCCAGTACTTC . TRBJ2-5 TRBV5-1 .
CASRSRTTEAFF TGTGCCAGCAGGAGCAGGACAACTGAAGCTTTCTTT . TRBJ1-1 TRBV21-1 .
CASRLQGAGVGNQPQHF TGTGCCAGTAGGCTCCAGGGGGCTGGTGTGGGCAATCAGCCCCAGCATTTT TRBD1 TRBJ1-5 TRBV19 once
CASSLGTSGDEQFF TGCGCCAGCAGCTTGGGGACTAGCGGGGATGAGCAGTTCTTC TRBD2 TRBJ2-1 TRBV5-1 .
CASSFRREKLFF TGTGCCAGCAGCTTTAGGAGGGAAAAACTGTTTTTT . TRBJ1-4 TRBV5-5 .
CASSPQRGTGEYEQYF TGTGCCAGCAGCCCTCAGCGCGGGACAGGGGAGTACGAGCAGTACTTC TRBD1 TRBJ2-7 TRBV6-2/TRBV6-3 .
CASSYTRVGAEQFF TGTGCCAGCAGCTACACCCGGGTAGGGGCTGAGCAGTTCTTC . TRBJ2-1 TRBV3-1/TRBV3-2 .
CASSSPNFDSYNEQFF TGTGCCAGCAGCTCCCCCAACTTCGACTCCTACAATGAGCAGTTCTTC . TRBJ2-1 TRBV7-8 once
CASRTPGTGSNTEAFF TGTGCCAGCAGAACCCCCGGGACAGGTTCGAACACTGAAGCTTTCTTT TRBD1 TRBJ1-1 TRBV2 .
CASSQGTGENGYTF TGTGCCAGCAGCCAAGGGACAGGGGAAAATGGCTACACCTTC TRBD1 TRBJ1-2 TRBV3-1/TRBV3-2 few
CASSPRGGTEAFF TGTGCCAGTAGTCCCCGGGGAGGTACTGAAGCTTTCTTT . TRBJ1-1 TRBV19 once
CASTPGGNTGELFF TGTGCCAGCACCCCGGGGGGGAACACCGGGGAGCTGTTTTTT TRBD2 TRBJ2-2 TRBV6-5 .
CASSFRGGYGYTF TGTGCCAGCAGCTTTAGGGGGGGCTATGGCTACACCTTC . TRBJ1-2 TRBV5-6 .
CASSYWATGNYGYTF TGTGCCAGCAGTTACTGGGCTACAGGGAACTATGGCTACACCTTC . TRBJ1-2 TRBV2 .
CASSEVRGSVGYTF TGTGCCAGCAGTGAAGTGCGGGGATCGGTTGGCTACACCTTC . TRBJ1-2 TRBV6-1 .
CASSYPDREATEAFF TGTGCCAGCAGTTACCCGGACAGGGAGGCCACTGAAGCTTTCTTT TRBD1 TRBJ1-1 TRBV6-7 .
CASRDQGNTEAFF TGTGCCAGTCGAGACCAGGGGAACACTGAAGCTTTCTTT . TRBJ1-1 TRBV12-3/TRBV12-4 .
CASSTDRGSYGYTF TGTGCCAGTAGTACGGACAGGGGGTCCTATGGCTACACCTTC TRBD1 TRBJ1-2 TRBV19 .
CATSGTGSEKLFF TGTGCCACCAGCGGGACAGGGAGTGAAAAACTGTTTTTT TRBD1 TRBJ1-4 TRBV15 few
CASSLVTRQHLNYGYTF TGTGCCAGCAGCTTAGTTACCAGACAACACCTTAACTATGGCTACACCTTC . TRBJ1-2 TRBV13 .
CASRFQGGAFF TGTGCCAGCAGGTTTCAGGGTGGAGCTTTCTTT . TRBJ1-1 TRBV2 .
CASSLLVFEQPQHF TGTGCCAGCAGCTTGTTGGTCTTTGAGCAGCCCCAGCATTTT . TRBJ1-5 TRBV5-5 .
CASSFSSGGVETQYF TGTGCCAGCAGCTTTTCTAGCGGGGGGGTGGAGACCCAGTACTTC TRBD2 TRBJ2-5 TRBV11-2 .
CSVEDQGEGYEQYF TGCAGCGTTGAAGATCAAGGGGAAGGCTACGAGCAGTACTTC . TRBJ2-7 TRBV29-1 .
CASSGGQGVVQPQHF TGTGCCAGCAGTGGAGGACAGGGAGTAGTCCAGCCCCAGCATTTT TRBD1 TRBJ1-5 TRBV25-1 .
CASSLQGGYEQYF TGTGCCAGCAGCCTACAGGGGGGCTACGAGCAGTACTTC TRBD1 TRBJ2-7 TRBV5-4 .
CASSLNYEQYF TGTGCCAGCAGCCTTAACTACGAGCAGTACTTC . TRBJ2-7 TRBV3-1/TRBV3-2 .
CASSLGLTSGGYNEQFF TGCGCCAGCAGCTTGGGATTGACTAGCGGGGGTTACAATGAGCAGTTCTTC TRBD2 TRBJ2-1 TRBV5-1 .
CASSIRWTGAGYTF TGTGCCAGCAGCATCCGGTGGACAGGCGCTGGCTACACCTTC TRBD1 TRBJ1-2 TRBV7-2 .
CASSVGADQPQHF TGCGCCAGCAGCGTAGGGGCGGACCAGCCCCAGCATTTT . TRBJ1-5 TRBV5-1 few
CASSLGGQGPEETQYF TGTGCCAGCAGCTTAGGGGGACAGGGACCTGAAGAGACCCAGTACTTC TRBD1 TRBJ2-5 TRBV7-8 .
CASRLAGVSSYNEQFF TGTGCCAGCAGGCTAGCGGGGGTGAGCTCCTACAATGAGCAGTTCTTC TRBD2 TRBJ2-1 TRBV28 .
CASSIRPGQSLSNQPQHF TGTGCCAGTAGTATCAGACCCGGACAGTCATTGAGCAATCAGCCCCAGCATTTT . TRBJ1-5 TRBV19 .
CASSPGQGAEKLFF TGTGCCAGCAGCCCGGGACAGGGGGCCGAAAAACTGTTTTTT TRBD1 TRBJ1-4 TRBV28 .
CASSLSWHQETQYF TGTGCCAGCAGTTTGTCTTGGCATCAAGAGACCCAGTACTTC . TRBJ2-5 TRBV27 once
CASSPPNSGANVLTF TGTGCCAGCAGCCCCCCCAATTCTGGGGCCAACGTCCTGACTTTC . TRBJ2-6 TRBV5-4 once
CASSSGLAGATYEQYF TGCGCCAGCAGCTCGGGACTAGCGGGGGCCACCTACGAGCAGTACTTC TRBD2 TRBJ2-7 TRBV5-1 .
CASSQGPGTGSNYGYTF TGCGCCAGCAGCCAAGGTCCCGGGACAGGTAGTAACTATGGCTACACCTTC TRBD1 TRBJ1-2 TRBV4-3 .